Below are 19 T cell receptor beta chains sequenced from a single sample in a study of cytomegalovirus exposure and HLA in healthy donors. PCR was performed using 60 Vbeta and 13 Jbeta primers. The protocol was immunoSEQ multiplex PCR, while the TCRdb copy is restricted to in-frame clones and leaves out a portion. The data hold a few hundred thousand clones, with roughly 90% observed a single time. Sequencing used PBMCs. The receptors derive from a woman aged 18-29 years in good health and CMV-seronegative.

V usage is TRBV2 and J usage is TRBJ2-2; TRBD1 is a possible D gene (5 bases). CDR3 length equals 13 residues. V lost 6 bases to trimming and J lost 4 bases, with 9 bases between them. Germline assignment: CDR1 SNHLY and CDR2 FYNNEI. The CDR3, as DNA: TGTGCCAGCAGAAAGACAGCCACCGGGGAGCTGTTTTTT. It yields the protein CASRKTATGELFF.

The DNA for the CDR3 is TGTGCCAGCAGTGTATTTGAGGTCAGGACAGACGGCTACACCTTC. Amino acid sequence: CASSVFEVRTDGYTF. V gene TRBV2 combines with J gene TRBJ1-2, with D possibly TRBD1 on 6 matching bases. In germline, CDR1 is SNHLY, CDR2 FYNNEI. The germline V and J ends were trimmed by 4 bases and 8 bases, with 20 bases remaining between them. This CDR3 comprises 15 residues.

In regard to this clone: Mismatch with germline at one junction end may stem from a read error. The genes are TRBV5-1 and TRBJ2-3; 9 positions match TRBD2. Per germline, CDR1 SGHRS and CDR2 YFSETQ. This CDR3 spans 15 amino acids. The CDR3 is CANSLGGGAADTQYF. CDR3 sequence (DNA): TGCGCCAACAGCTTGGGCGGGGGGGCCGCAGATACGCAGTATTTT. Full variable domain (rest looked up from reference TRBV5-1 and TRBJ2-3): KAGVTQTPRYLIKTRGQQVTLSCSPISGHRSVSWYQQTPGQGLQFLFEYFSETQRNKGNFPGRFSGRQFSNSRSEMNVSTLELGDSALYLCANSLGGGAADTQYFGPGTRLTVL.

The chain carries TRBV4-2 and TRBJ2-7, with TRBD2 identical over 8 bases. The germline CDR1 and CDR2 sequences are LGHNA and YNFKEQ. The ends lost 0 bases at V and 5 bases at J; junction bases unmatched: 12. The CDR3 totals 17 residues. CDR3 bases: TGTGCCAGCAGCCAAGACCCCCCTTCCGGGGGGGCGGACGAGCAGTACTTC. Amino acids: CASSQDPPSGGADEQYF.

The gene calls are TRBV30 and TRBJ1-1; 7 bases align to TRBD1. With V trimmed by 5 bases and J by 3 bases, 9 bases remained unmatched. CDR1 and CDR2 from the germline V gene are GTSNPN and SVGIG (reference sequence). CDR3 size: 14 residues. Written as DNA, the CDR3 is TGTGCCTGGGAACAGGTACAGGGGTACACTGAAGCTTTCTTT. Amino acids: CAWEQVQGYTEAFF.

The V gene is TRBV18, the J gene TRBJ1-1; D is unclear. Trimming pared 2 bases from V and 1 base from J, leaving 8 bases between. The CDR3 sequence is 14 residues long. In germline, CDR1 is KGHSH, CDR2 LQKENI. The CDR3 protein is CASSPKSGNTEAFF. As DNA, the CDR3 is TGTGCCAGCTCACCAAAATCGGGGAACACTGAAGCTTTCTTT.

This rearrangement joins TRBV5-1 to TRBJ1-2; D uncertain. The CDR3 contains 16 residues. Germline V CDR1 and CDR2: SGHRS, YFSETQ. V lost 1 base to trimming and J lost 5 bases, with 18 bases between them. CDR3: CASSLSVPSGSYGYTF. The CDR3 DNA is TGCGCCAGCAGCTTGTCAGTGCCCTCGGGGAGTTATGGCTACACCTTC. Combining the CDR3 with reference TRBV5-1 and TRBJ1-2 gives the whole variable domain KAGVTQTPRYLIKTRGQQVTLSCSPISGHRSVSWYQQTPGQGLQFLFEYFSETQRNKGNFPGRFSGRQFSNSRSEMNVSTLELGDSALYLCASSLSVPSGSYGYTFGSGTRLTVV.

CDR3 residues: CASISAGGPYEQYF. Here the CDR3 DNA reads TGTGCCAGCATCTCGGCGGGGGGACCCTACGAGCAGTACTTC. V and J are TRBV6-1 and TRBJ2-7; 8 bases align to TRBD2. The CDR3 has 14 residues. CDR1 and CDR2 (germline): MNHNS, SASEGT. The ends lost 7 bases at V and 2 bases at J; junction bases unmatched: 7.

The rearrangement uses TRBV2 and TRBJ1-1, with 8 bases matching TRBD1. The CDR3 loop spans 15 amino acids. V shed 6 bases and J 3 bases; nucleotides not matched to a gene: 9. Germline V gene lookup returns CDR1 SNHLY and CDR2 FYNNEI. The CDR3 DNA sequence: TGTGCCAGCAGCTGGGGGGCAGGGGGCTACACTGAAGCTTTCTTT. This sequence encodes CASSWGAGGYTEAFF.

The chain carries TRBV6-5 and TRBJ2-3; D may be TRBD1 (6 bases). CDR3 length: 14 residues. Germline CDR1 reads MNHEY; CDR2 reads SVGAGI. The germline V and J ends were trimmed by 2 bases and 5 bases, with 11 bases remaining between them. CDR3: CASSYGTIRDTQYF. CDR3 sequence (DNA): TGTGCCAGCAGTTACGGGACAATACGAGATACGCAGTATTTT.

This chain joins TRBV2 and TRBJ2-7; perhaps TRBD2 as D (6 bases). CDR3 size: 14 residues. Germline V lookup: CDR1 SNHLY, CDR2 FYNNEI. Trimming left V 6 bases short and J 2 bases short, with 14 bases between. CDR3 region: CASRRESGPYEQYF. The DNA of the CDR3 is TGTGCCAGCAGGAGGGAAAGCGGGCCCTACGAGCAGTACTTC.

This chain joins TRBV6-1 and TRBJ2-7; D possibly corresponds to TRBD1 (6 bases). CDR1 MNHNS and CDR2 SASEGT come from the germline V gene. The CDR3 is made up of 12 amino acids. Trimming removed 6 bases from V and 3 bases from J, with 9 bases in between. The CDR3, as DNA: TGTGCCAGCAGACAGGGCCACTACGAGCAGTACTTC. Translating gives CASRQGHYEQYF.

The rearrangement joins TRBV2 to TRBJ1-6; 7 bases match TRBD1. The J segment lost 7 bases and the V segment lost 7 bases, leaving 7 bases of the junction unmatched. The CDR3 covers 14 residues. Germline-derived CDR1 and CDR2 are SNHLY and FYNNEI. The CDR3 is CASNRDSQNSPLHF. CDR3 sequence (DNA): TGTGCCAGCAACCGGGACAGTCAAAATTCACCCCTCCACTTT.

V is TRBV9 and J is TRBJ1-3; TRBD1 agrees at 7 bases. The germline gives CDR1 SGDLS, CDR2 YYNGEE. CDR3 length: 14 amino acids. V lost 3 bases, J lost 4 bases, and 4 bases stayed unmatched. The CDR3 loop reads CASSETGYGNTIYF. The CDR3 DNA reads TGTGCCAGCAGCGAGACAGGGTACGGAAACACCATATATTTT.

The V and J genes are TRBV6-6 and TRBJ1-1; D gene unclear. Between the trimmed V and J ends, which lost 7 bases and 5 bases, there was a span of 11 bases. This CDR3 comprises 12 residues. Germline assignment: CDR1 MNHNY and CDR2 SVGAGI (reference sequence). The CDR3 is CASTTEGTEAFF. CDR3 DNA: TGTGCCAGCACCACGGAGGGAACTGAAGCTTTCTTT.

This clone turned up a few times. The chain is built from TRBV30 and TRBJ1-2; TRBD1 matches 10 bases. CDR1 and CDR2 (germline): GTSNPN, SVGIG (reference sequence). This CDR3 contains 12 residues. Trimming at V came to 5 bases and at J to 8 bases, leaving 5 bases not matched to a gene. CDR3 DNA sequence: TGTGCCTGGGGCCAGACAGGGGGCGGCTACACCTTC. It specifies CAWGQTGGGYTF.

The CDR3 spells CAWQTGYEQYF. The CDR3 region has the DNA TGTGCCTGGCAAACAGGCTACGAGCAGTACTTC. The chain combines TRBV30 with TRBJ2-7; D may be TRBD1 (5 bases). CDR1 and CDR2 from the germline V gene are GTSNPN and SVGIG (reference sequence). The CDR3 is made up of 11 amino acids. Trimming left V 5 bases short and J 3 bases short, with 8 bases between.

This chain joins TRBV9 and TRBJ1-1; TRBD1 is a possible D gene (6 bases). Looked up from germline, CDR1 is SGDLS and CDR2 is YYNGEE. Trimming stripped 4 bases from V and 5 bases from J, with 12 bases between. This CDR3 comprises 13 residues. Here the CDR3 DNA reads TGTGCCAGCAGCTCAGGGGCAGGGACTGAAGCTTTCTTT. This encodes CASSSGAGTEAFF. Together with reference TRBV9 and TRBJ1-1, the CDR3 gives the full variable domain: DSGVTQTPKHLITATGQRVTLRCSPRSGDLSVYWYQQSLDQGLQFLIQYYNGEERAKGNILERFSAQQFPDLHSELNLSSLELGDSALYFCASSSGAGTEAFFGQGTRLTVV.

This chain joins TRBV5-4 and TRBJ2-3, with 12 bases identical to TRBD2. In germline, CDR1 is SGHNT, CDR2 YYREEE (reference sequence). The CDR3 sequence is 15 residues long. J lost 4 bases, V lost 0 bases, and 0 bases had no gene match. The CDR3 sequence: CASSLGLAGADTQYF. As DNA, the CDR3 is TGTGCCAGCAGCTTGGGACTAGCGGGGGCAGATACGCAGTATTTT.